A selection of T cell receptor beta chains follows, all from one sample in a study of T cells after yellow fever vaccination. In TCRdb, the 5' RACE reads were re-called with MiXCR into one record per CDR3 protein. The table lists under 600,000 distinct CDR3 sequences, approximately 13% of them singletons. The specimen was PBMCs, collected on the day of the yellow fever booster vaccination. Receptors were obtained from a man in his thirties or forties who received the YFV17D yellow fever vaccine. CDR3s include the opening cysteine and the closing phenylalanine or tryptophan.

V gene	CDR3 protein
TRBV9	CASSALAGASYNEQFF
TRBV5-5	CASSSLVGVSYNEQFF
TRBV20-1	CSARSSSGRAGYPQYF
TRBV5-6	CARTTSDRGPDLPPEQYF
TRBV4-3	CASSQELGFGANEKLFF
TRBV20-1	CSAGTSGRAYEQYF
TRBV12-5	CASAVSGAGYNEQFF
TRBV5-6	CASGPGLHCEQYF
TRBV28	CASSLFPTPSYEQYF
TRBV9	CASDLSGRAGDTQYF
TRBV7-9	CASSPKTEAFF
TRBV29-1	CSVEGPQGSYEQYF
TRBV6-2/TRBV6-3	CASSYGVTYEQYF
TRBV6-5	CASSLGESDTQYF
TRBV29-1	CSVEDRGAGSYEQYF
TRBV20-1	CSARGSSGQLGTDTQYF
TRBV5-4	CASSPPRRGTDTQYF
TRBV15	CATSRDPLAGVITGEQYF
TRBV12-3/TRBV12-4	CASSLTGAGKLFF
TRBV3-1	CASRYGLAEIANTGELFF
TRBV5-1	CASSLEGGTEANYGYTF
TRBV18	CASSPGTGELPQHF
TRBV2	CASSVEGQINSPLHF
TRBV7-3	CASSRRQGGTGELFF
TRBV27	CASSLEGTEYEQYF
TRBV20-1	CSARVGVATNTGELFF
TRBV18	CASSGQGDEQFF
TRBV9	CASSAWGGGTEAFF
TRBV7-9	CASSLLIGVDEQFF
TRBV7-9	CASSLKRPNTGELFF